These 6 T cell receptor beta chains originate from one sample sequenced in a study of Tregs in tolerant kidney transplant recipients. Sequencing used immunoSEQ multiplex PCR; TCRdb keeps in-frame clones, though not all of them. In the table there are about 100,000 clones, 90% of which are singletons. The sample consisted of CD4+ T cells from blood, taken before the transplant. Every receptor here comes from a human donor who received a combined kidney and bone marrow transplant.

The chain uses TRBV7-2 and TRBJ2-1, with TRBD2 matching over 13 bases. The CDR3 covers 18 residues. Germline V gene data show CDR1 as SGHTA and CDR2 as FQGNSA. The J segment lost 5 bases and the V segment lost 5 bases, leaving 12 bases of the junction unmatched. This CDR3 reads CASSRGIPGLAGDNEQFF. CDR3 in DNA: TGTGCCAGCAGCCGGGGGATCCCAGGACTAGCGGGAGACAATGAGCAGTTCTTC.

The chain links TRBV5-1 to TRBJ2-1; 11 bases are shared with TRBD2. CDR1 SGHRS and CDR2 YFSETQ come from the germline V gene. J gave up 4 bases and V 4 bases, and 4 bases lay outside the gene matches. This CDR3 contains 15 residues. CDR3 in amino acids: CASSVTSGTYNEQFF. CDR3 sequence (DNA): TGCGCCAGCAGCGTGACTAGCGGGACATACAATGAGCAGTTCTTC.

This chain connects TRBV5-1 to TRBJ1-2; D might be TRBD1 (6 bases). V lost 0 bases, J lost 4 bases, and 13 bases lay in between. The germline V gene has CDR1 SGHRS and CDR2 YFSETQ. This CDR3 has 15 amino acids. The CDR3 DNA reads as TGCGCCAGCAGCTTGGCCTCCGGGGGGCCCTATGGCTACACCTTC. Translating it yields CASSLASGGPYGYTF.

CDR3 region: CASSEWGAKTEAFF. The CDR3 region has the DNA TGTGCCAGCAGTGAATGGGGCGCAAAGACTGAAGCTTTCTTT. The V call is TRBV6-1, the J call TRBJ1-1, with D possibly matching TRBD1 (5 bases). Trimming removed 2 bases at V and 5 bases at J, with 12 bases between. Germline CDR1 and CDR2: MNHNS and SASEGT. This CDR3 is 14 amino acids long.

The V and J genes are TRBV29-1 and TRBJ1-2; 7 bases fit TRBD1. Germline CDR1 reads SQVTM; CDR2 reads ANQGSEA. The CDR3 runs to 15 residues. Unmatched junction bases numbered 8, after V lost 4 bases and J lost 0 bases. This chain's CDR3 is CSVVVQGPSNYGYTF. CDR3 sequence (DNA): TGCAGCGTTGTCGTACAGGGGCCATCTAACTATGGCTACACCTTC.

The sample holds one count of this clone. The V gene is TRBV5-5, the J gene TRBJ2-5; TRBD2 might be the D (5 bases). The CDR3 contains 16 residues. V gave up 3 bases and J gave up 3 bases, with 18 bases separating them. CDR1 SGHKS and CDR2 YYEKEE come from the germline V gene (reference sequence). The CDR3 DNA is TGTGCCAGCAGCTGGGGTGTAGGACTGGAAAAAGAGACCCAGTACTTC. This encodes CASSWGVGLEKETQYF.